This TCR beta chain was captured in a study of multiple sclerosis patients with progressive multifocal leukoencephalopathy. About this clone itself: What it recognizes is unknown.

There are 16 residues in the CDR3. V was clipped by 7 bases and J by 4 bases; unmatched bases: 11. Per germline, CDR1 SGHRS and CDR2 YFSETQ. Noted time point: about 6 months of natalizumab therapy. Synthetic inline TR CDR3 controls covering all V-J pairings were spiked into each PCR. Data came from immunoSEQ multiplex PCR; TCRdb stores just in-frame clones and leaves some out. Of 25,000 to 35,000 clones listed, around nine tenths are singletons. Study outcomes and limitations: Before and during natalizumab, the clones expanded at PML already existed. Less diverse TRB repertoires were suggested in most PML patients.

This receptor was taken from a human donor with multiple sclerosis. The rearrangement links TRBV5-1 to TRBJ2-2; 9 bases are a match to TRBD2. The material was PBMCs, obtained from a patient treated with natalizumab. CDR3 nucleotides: TGCGCCAGCGGACTGTTGGCGGGAGGGCTCACCGGGGAGCTGTTTTTT. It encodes CASGLLAGGLTGELFF.